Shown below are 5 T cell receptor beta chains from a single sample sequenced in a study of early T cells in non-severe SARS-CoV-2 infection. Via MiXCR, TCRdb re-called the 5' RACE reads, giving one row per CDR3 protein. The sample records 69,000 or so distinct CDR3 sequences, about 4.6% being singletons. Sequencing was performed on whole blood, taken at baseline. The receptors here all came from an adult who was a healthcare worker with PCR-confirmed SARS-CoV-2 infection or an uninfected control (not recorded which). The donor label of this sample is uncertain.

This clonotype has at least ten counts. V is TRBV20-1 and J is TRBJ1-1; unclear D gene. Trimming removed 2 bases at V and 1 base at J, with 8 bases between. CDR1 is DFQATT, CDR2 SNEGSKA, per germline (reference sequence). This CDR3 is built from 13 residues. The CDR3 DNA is TGCAGTGCTAGACAGGCGGCGAACACTGAAGCTTTCTTT. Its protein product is CSARQAANTEAFF.

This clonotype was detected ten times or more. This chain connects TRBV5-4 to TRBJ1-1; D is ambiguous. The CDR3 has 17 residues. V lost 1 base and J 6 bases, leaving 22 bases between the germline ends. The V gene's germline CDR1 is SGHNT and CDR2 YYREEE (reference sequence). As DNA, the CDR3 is TGTGCCAGCAGCTTGAATAAAATTAGTGGTGCGAAACCTGAAGCTTTCTTT. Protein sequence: CASSLNKISGAKPEAFF.

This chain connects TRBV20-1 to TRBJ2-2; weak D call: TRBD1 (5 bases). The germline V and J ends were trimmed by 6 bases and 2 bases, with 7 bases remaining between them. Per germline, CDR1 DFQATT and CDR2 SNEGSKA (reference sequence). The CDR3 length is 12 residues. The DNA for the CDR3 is TGCAGTGCAGGGGCAAACACCGGGGAGCTGTTTTTT. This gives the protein CSAGANTGELFF.

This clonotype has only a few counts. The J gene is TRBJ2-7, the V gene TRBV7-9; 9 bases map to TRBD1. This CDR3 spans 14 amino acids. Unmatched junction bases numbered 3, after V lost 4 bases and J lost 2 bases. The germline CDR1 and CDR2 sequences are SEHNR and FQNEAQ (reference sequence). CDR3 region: CASSSRTGAYEQYF. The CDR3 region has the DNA TGTGCCAGCAGCTCGAGGACAGGGGCCTACGAGCAGTACTTC.

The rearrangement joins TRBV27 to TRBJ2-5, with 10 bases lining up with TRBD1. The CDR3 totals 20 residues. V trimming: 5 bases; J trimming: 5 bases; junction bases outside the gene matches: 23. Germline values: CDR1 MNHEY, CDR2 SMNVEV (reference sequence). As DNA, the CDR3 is TGTGCCAGCAGTCCACCCCGGATGGGACAGGGGATCTTGGCGTGGGAGACCCAGTACTTC. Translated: CASSPPRMGQGILAWETQYF.